This T cell receptor (beta chain) emerged from a study of cytomegalovirus exposure and HLA in healthy donors. For the study at large: Early released data had tens of millions of unique TCRs, all coming from HLA-typed donors.

General study findings and limits: Certain sequence variants were highly shared and formed a cluster, and this cluster was likely a sequencing artifact. CMV serostatus was the only immune exposure information that was available.

To note about this clone: Antigen unknown.

With 60 Vbeta and 13 Jbeta primers, the PCR was carried out. This table comes from immunoSEQ multiplex PCR, and its TCRdb copy is limited to in-frame clones, with some not included. Here the sample spans around 220,000 clones, 60% to 85% being singletons. This TCR was sampled from a middle-aged man in good health and CMV-seronegative. The source material was PBMCs.

CDR3 nucleotides: TGTGCCAGCAGCTTAGTCGGACAGGGGGCAGGATCACCCCTCCACTTT. Encoded protein: CASSLVGQGAGSPLHF. The V and J genes are TRBV7-3 and TRBJ1-6; 11 bases agree with TRBD1. CDR1 SGHTA and CDR2 FQGTGA come from the germline V gene. This CDR3 contains 16 residues. Unmatched junction bases numbered 7, after V lost 2 bases and J lost 10 bases.